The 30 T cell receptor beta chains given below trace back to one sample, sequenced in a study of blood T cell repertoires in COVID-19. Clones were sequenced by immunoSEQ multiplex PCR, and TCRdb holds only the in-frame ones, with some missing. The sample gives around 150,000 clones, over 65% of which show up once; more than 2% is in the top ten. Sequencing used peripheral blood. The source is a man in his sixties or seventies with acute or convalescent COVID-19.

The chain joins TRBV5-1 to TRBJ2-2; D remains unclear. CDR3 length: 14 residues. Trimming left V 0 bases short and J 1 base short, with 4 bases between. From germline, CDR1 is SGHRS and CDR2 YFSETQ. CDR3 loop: CASSLELNTGELFF. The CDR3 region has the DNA TGCGCCAGCAGCTTGGAGCTGAACACCGGGGAGCTGTTTTTT.

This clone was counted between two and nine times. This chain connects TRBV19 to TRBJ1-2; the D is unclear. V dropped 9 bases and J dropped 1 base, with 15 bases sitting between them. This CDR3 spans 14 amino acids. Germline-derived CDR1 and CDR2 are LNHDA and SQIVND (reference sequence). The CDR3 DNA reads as TGTGCCAGCCACCTCGGGAGGAATAACTATGGCTACACCTTC. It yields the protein CASHLGRNNYGYTF.

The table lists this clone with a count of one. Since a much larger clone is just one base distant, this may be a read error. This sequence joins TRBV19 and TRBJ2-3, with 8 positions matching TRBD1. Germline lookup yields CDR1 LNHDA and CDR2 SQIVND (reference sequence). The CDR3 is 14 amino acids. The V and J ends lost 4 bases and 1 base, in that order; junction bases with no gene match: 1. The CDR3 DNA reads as TGTGCCAGTAGTAGGGGACAGGGCACAGATACGCAGTATTTT. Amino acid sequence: CASSRGQGTDTQYF.

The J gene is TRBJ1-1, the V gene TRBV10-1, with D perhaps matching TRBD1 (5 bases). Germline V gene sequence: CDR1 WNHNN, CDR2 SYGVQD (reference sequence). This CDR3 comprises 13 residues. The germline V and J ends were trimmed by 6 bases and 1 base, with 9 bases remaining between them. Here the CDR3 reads CASRGQGNTEAFF. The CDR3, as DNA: TGCGCCAGCAGGGGGCAGGGGAACACTGAAGCTTTCTTT.

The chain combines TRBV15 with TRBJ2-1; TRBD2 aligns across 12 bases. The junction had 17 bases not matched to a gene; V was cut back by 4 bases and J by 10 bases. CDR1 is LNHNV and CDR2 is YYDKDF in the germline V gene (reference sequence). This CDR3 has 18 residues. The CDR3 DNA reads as TGTGCCACCAGCACCTCCGGGACTAGCGGGTGGACTCTCGGGGAGCAGTTCTTC. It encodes CATSTSGTSGWTLGEQFF.

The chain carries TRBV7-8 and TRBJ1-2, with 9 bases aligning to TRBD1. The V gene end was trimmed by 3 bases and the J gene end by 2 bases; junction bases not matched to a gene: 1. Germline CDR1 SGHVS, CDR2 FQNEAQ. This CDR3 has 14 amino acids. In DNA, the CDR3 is TGTGCCAGCAGCTTTGACAGGGGGAACTATGGCTACACCTTC. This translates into CASSFDRGNYGYTF.

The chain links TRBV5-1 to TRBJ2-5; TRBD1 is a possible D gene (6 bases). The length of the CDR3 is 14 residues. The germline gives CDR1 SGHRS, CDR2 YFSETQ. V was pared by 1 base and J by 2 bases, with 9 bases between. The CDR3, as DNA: TGCGCCAGCAGCTTGTGGGGGCGGCAAGAGACCCAGTACTTC. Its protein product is CASSLWGRQETQYF.

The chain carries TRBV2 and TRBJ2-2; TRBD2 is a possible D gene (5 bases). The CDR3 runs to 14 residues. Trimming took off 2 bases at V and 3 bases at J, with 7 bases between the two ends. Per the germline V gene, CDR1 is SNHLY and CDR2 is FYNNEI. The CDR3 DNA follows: TGTGCCAGCAGTGAAAACGGGGACACCGGGGAGCTGTTTTTT. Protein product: CASSENGDTGELFF.

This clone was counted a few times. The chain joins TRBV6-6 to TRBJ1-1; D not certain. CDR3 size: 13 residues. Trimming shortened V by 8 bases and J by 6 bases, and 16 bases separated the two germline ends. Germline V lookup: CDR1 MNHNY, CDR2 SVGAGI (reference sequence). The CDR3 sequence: CASLAGVNPEAFF. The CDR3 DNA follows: TGTGCCAGCCTCGCCGGGGTAAACCCTGAAGCTTTCTTT.

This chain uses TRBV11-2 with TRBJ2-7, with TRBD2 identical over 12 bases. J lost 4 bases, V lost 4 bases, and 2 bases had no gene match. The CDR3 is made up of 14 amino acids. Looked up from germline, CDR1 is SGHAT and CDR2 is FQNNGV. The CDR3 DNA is TGTGCCAGCAGCTGGACTAGCGGGATATACGAGCAGTACTTC. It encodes CASSWTSGIYEQYF.

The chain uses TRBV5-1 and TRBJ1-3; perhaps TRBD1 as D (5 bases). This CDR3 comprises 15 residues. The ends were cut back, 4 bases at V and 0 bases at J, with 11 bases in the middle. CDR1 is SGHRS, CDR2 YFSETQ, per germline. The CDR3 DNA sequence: TGCGCCAGCAGCCTGGGGGAGTCCTCTGGAAACACCATATATTTT. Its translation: CASSLGESSGNTIYF.

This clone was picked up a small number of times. The CDR3 nucleotides are TGTGCCAGCAGTGACTCGTTCAAGCGGGAGGGAAATGAGCAGTTCTTC. Protein: CASSDSFKREGNEQFF. The rearrangement uses TRBV6-4 and TRBJ2-1; 10 nucleotides align to TRBD2. The length of the CDR3 is 16 residues. CDR1 MRHNA and CDR2 SNTAGT come from the germline V gene. Trimming cost V 0 bases and J 7 bases; bases outside gene matches: 6.

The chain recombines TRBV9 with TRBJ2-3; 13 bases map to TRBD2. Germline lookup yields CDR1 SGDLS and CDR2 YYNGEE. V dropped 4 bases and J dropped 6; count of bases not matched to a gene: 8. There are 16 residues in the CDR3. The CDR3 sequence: CASSTTSGGYADTQYF. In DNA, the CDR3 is TGTGCCAGCAGCACGACTAGCGGGGGGTACGCGGATACGCAGTATTTT.

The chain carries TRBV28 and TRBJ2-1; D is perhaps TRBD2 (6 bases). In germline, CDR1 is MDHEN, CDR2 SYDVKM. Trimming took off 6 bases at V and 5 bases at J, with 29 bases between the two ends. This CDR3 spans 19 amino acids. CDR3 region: CASRRDGKSGGTWDNEQFF. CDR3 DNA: TGTGCCAGCAGAAGGGACGGAAAAAGTGGCGGGACCTGGGACAATGAGCAGTTCTTC.

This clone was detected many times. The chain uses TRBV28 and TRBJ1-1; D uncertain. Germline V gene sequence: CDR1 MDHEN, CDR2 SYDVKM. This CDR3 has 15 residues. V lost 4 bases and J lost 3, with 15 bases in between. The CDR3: CASSSGGRRDTEAFF. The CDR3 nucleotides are TGTGCCAGCAGTTCCGGTGGGCGGAGGGACACTGAAGCTTTCTTT.

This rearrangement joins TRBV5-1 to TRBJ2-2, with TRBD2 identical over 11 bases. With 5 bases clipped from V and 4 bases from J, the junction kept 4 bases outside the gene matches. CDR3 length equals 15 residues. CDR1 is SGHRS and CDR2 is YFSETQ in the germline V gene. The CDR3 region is CASSQTSGTTGELFF. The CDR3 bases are TGCGCCAGCAGTCAGACTAGCGGGACCACCGGGGAGCTGTTTTTT. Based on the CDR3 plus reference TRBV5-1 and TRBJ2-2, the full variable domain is KAGVTQTPRYLIKTRGQQVTLSCSPISGHRSVSWYQQTPGQGLQFLFEYFSETQRNKGNFPGRFSGRQFSNSRSEMNVSTLELGDSALYLCASSQTSGTTGELFFGEGSRLTVL.

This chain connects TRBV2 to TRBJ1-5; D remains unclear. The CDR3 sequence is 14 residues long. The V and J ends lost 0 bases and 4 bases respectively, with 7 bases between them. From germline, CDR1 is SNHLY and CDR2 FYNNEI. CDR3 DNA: TGTGCCAGCAGTGAAGCGGCAGGTAATCAGCCCCAGCATTTT. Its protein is CASSEAAGNQPQHF.

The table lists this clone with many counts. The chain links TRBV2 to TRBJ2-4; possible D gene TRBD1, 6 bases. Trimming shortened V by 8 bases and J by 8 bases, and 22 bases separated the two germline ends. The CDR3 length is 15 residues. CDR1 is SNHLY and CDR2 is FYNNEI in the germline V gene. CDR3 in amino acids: CASGSLRRGWDIQYF. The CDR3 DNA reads TGTGCCAGCGGTTCCCTCCGCAGGGGCTGGGACATTCAGTACTTC.

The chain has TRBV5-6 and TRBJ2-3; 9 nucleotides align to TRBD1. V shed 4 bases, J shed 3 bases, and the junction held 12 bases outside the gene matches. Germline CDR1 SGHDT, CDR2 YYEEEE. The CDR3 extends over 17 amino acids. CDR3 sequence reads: CASSLTGQGIRTDTQYF. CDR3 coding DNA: TGTGCCAGCAGCCTGACCGGACAGGGGATAAGGACAGATACGCAGTATTTT.

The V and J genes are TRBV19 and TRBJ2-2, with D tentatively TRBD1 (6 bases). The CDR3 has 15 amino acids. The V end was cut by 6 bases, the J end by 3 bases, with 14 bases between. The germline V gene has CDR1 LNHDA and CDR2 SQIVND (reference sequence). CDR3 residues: CASSPTAGDTGELFF. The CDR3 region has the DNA TGTGCCAGTAGCCCCACAGCAGGGGACACCGGGGAGCTGTTTTTT. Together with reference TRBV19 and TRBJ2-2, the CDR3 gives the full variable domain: DGGITQSPKYLFRKEGQNVTLSCEQNLNHDAMYWYRQDPGQGLRLIYYSQIVNDFQKGDIAEGYSVSREKKESFPLTVTSAQKNPTAFYLCASSPTAGDTGELFFGEGSRLTVL.

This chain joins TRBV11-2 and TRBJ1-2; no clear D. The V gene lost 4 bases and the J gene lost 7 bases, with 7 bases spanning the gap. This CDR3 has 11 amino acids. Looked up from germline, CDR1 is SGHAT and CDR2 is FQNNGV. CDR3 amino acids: CASSSAGGYTF. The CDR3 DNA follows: TGTGCCAGCAGCTCCGCGGGTGGCTACACCTTC. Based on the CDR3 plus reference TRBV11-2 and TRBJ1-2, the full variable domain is EAGVAQSPRYKIIEKRQSVAFWCNPISGHATLYWYQQILGQGPKLLIQFQNNGVVDDSQLPKDRFSAERLKGVDSTLKIQPAKLEDSAVYLCASSSAGGYTFGSGTRLTVV.

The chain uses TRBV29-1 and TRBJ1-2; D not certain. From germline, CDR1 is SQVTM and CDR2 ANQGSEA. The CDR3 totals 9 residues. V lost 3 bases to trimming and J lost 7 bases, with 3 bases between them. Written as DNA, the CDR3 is TGCAGCGTTGACCGTGGCTACACCTTC. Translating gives CSVDRGYTF.

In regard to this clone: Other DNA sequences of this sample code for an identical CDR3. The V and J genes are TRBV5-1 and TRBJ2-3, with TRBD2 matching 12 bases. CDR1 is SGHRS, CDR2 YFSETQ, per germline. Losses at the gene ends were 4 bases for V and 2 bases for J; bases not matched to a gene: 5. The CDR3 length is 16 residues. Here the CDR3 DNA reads TGCGCCAGCAGCCCCAGACTAGCGGGGGACACAGATACGCAGTATTTT. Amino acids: CASSPRLAGDTDTQYF.

The CDR3 sequence is CASSDYQQGGQPQHF. CDR3 nucleotide sequence: TGTGCCAGCAGCGATTACCAGCAGGGTGGACAGCCCCAGCATTTT. The chain links TRBV2 to TRBJ1-5; D might be TRBD1 (5 bases). CDR3 length equals 15 residues. V lost 6 bases and J lost 7, with 19 bases in between. Germline V CDR1 and CDR2: SNHLY, FYNNEI.

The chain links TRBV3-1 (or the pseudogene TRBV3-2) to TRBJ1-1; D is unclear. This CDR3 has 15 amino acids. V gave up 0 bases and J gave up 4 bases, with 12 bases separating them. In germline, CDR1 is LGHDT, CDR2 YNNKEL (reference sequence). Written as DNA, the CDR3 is TGTGCCAGCAGCCAAGATCTAAAGGGAGGCACTGAAGCTTTCTTT. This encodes CASSQDLKGGTEAFF.

The CDR3 protein is CASSMGGLRTGELFF. In DNA, the CDR3 is TGTGCCAGTAGTATGGGGGGGCTCCGGACCGGGGAGCTGTTTTTT. V and J are TRBV19 and TRBJ2-2, with a weak D call TRBD2 (7 bases). V shed 3 bases and J shed 5 bases, with 13 bases lying between them. Germline CDR1 LNHDA, CDR2 SQIVND (reference sequence). This CDR3 region has 15 residues.

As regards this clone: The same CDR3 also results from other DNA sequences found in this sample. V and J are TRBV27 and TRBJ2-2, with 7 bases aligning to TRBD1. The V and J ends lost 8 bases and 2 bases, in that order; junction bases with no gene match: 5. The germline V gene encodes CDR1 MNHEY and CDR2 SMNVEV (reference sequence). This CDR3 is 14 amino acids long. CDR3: CASRGTANTGELFF. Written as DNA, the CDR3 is TGTGCCAGCCGAGGGACAGCCAACACCGGGGAGCTGTTTTTT.

CDR3 amino acids: CAWETGASGNTIYF. CDR3 nucleotide sequence: TGTGCCTGGGAAACAGGGGCCTCTGGAAACACCATATATTTT. This chain connects TRBV30 to TRBJ1-3; 7 bases match TRBD1. The CDR3 consists of 14 residues. J was trimmed by 0 bases and V by 5 bases; bases with no gene match: 4. The V gene's germline CDR1 is GTSNPN and CDR2 SVGIG (reference sequence).

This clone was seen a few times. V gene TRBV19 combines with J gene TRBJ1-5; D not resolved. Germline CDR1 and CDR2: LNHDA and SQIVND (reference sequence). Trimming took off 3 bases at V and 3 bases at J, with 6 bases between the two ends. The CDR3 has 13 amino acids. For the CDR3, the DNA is TGTGCCAGTAGTATGGCTCTCAATCAGCCCCAGCATTTT. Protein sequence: CASSMALNQPQHF.

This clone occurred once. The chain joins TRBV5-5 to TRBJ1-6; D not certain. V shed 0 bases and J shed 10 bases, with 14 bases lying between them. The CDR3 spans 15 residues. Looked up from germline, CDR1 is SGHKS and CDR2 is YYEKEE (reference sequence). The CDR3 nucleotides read TGTGCCAGCAGCTTGGACAGCGGGGAATGGTCACCCCTCCACTTT. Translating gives CASSLDSGEWSPLHF.